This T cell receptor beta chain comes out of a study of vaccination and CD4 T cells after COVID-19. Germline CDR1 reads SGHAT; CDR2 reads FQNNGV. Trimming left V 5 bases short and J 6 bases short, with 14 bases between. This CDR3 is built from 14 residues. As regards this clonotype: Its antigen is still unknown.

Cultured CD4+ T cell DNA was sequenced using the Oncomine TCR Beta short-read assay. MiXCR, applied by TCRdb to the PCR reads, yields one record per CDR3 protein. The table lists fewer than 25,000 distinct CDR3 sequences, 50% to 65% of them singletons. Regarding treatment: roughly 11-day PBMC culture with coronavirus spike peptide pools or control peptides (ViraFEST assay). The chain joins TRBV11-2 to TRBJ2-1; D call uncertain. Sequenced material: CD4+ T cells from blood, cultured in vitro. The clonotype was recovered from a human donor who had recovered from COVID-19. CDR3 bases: TGTGCCAGCAGCGCCCTCCGGAGCCTCAATGAGCAGTTCTTC. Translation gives CASSALRSLNEQFF.